This TCR beta chain was identified in a study of T-cell reconstitution after alpha-beta-depleted transplantation in children. The TCRbeta library was prepared with unique molecular identifiers. TCRdb processed the PCR reads anew with MiXCR; each CDR3 protein has one entry. This sample carries 500,000 to 600,000 distinct CDR3 sequences, around 18% of them seen once, and the ten largest clones take roughly 3.3%. This clonotype was counted ten times or more. The CDR3 length is 14 residues. The V end was cut by 0 bases, the J end by 1 base, with 8 bases between. Germline V gene lookup returns CDR1 SGHRS and CDR2 YFSETQ.

J is TRBJ2-7 and V is TRBV5-1; D gene unclear. This sequence was found in a human donor who donated a stem cell graft to a child with acute lymphoblastic leukemia. The sample consisted of PBMCs from the stem cell graft donor, taken from the stem cell graft. The CDR3 loop reads CASSLAALSYEQYF. The CDR3 nucleotides read TGCGCCAGCAGCTTGGCCGCATTATCCTACGAGCAGTACTTC.